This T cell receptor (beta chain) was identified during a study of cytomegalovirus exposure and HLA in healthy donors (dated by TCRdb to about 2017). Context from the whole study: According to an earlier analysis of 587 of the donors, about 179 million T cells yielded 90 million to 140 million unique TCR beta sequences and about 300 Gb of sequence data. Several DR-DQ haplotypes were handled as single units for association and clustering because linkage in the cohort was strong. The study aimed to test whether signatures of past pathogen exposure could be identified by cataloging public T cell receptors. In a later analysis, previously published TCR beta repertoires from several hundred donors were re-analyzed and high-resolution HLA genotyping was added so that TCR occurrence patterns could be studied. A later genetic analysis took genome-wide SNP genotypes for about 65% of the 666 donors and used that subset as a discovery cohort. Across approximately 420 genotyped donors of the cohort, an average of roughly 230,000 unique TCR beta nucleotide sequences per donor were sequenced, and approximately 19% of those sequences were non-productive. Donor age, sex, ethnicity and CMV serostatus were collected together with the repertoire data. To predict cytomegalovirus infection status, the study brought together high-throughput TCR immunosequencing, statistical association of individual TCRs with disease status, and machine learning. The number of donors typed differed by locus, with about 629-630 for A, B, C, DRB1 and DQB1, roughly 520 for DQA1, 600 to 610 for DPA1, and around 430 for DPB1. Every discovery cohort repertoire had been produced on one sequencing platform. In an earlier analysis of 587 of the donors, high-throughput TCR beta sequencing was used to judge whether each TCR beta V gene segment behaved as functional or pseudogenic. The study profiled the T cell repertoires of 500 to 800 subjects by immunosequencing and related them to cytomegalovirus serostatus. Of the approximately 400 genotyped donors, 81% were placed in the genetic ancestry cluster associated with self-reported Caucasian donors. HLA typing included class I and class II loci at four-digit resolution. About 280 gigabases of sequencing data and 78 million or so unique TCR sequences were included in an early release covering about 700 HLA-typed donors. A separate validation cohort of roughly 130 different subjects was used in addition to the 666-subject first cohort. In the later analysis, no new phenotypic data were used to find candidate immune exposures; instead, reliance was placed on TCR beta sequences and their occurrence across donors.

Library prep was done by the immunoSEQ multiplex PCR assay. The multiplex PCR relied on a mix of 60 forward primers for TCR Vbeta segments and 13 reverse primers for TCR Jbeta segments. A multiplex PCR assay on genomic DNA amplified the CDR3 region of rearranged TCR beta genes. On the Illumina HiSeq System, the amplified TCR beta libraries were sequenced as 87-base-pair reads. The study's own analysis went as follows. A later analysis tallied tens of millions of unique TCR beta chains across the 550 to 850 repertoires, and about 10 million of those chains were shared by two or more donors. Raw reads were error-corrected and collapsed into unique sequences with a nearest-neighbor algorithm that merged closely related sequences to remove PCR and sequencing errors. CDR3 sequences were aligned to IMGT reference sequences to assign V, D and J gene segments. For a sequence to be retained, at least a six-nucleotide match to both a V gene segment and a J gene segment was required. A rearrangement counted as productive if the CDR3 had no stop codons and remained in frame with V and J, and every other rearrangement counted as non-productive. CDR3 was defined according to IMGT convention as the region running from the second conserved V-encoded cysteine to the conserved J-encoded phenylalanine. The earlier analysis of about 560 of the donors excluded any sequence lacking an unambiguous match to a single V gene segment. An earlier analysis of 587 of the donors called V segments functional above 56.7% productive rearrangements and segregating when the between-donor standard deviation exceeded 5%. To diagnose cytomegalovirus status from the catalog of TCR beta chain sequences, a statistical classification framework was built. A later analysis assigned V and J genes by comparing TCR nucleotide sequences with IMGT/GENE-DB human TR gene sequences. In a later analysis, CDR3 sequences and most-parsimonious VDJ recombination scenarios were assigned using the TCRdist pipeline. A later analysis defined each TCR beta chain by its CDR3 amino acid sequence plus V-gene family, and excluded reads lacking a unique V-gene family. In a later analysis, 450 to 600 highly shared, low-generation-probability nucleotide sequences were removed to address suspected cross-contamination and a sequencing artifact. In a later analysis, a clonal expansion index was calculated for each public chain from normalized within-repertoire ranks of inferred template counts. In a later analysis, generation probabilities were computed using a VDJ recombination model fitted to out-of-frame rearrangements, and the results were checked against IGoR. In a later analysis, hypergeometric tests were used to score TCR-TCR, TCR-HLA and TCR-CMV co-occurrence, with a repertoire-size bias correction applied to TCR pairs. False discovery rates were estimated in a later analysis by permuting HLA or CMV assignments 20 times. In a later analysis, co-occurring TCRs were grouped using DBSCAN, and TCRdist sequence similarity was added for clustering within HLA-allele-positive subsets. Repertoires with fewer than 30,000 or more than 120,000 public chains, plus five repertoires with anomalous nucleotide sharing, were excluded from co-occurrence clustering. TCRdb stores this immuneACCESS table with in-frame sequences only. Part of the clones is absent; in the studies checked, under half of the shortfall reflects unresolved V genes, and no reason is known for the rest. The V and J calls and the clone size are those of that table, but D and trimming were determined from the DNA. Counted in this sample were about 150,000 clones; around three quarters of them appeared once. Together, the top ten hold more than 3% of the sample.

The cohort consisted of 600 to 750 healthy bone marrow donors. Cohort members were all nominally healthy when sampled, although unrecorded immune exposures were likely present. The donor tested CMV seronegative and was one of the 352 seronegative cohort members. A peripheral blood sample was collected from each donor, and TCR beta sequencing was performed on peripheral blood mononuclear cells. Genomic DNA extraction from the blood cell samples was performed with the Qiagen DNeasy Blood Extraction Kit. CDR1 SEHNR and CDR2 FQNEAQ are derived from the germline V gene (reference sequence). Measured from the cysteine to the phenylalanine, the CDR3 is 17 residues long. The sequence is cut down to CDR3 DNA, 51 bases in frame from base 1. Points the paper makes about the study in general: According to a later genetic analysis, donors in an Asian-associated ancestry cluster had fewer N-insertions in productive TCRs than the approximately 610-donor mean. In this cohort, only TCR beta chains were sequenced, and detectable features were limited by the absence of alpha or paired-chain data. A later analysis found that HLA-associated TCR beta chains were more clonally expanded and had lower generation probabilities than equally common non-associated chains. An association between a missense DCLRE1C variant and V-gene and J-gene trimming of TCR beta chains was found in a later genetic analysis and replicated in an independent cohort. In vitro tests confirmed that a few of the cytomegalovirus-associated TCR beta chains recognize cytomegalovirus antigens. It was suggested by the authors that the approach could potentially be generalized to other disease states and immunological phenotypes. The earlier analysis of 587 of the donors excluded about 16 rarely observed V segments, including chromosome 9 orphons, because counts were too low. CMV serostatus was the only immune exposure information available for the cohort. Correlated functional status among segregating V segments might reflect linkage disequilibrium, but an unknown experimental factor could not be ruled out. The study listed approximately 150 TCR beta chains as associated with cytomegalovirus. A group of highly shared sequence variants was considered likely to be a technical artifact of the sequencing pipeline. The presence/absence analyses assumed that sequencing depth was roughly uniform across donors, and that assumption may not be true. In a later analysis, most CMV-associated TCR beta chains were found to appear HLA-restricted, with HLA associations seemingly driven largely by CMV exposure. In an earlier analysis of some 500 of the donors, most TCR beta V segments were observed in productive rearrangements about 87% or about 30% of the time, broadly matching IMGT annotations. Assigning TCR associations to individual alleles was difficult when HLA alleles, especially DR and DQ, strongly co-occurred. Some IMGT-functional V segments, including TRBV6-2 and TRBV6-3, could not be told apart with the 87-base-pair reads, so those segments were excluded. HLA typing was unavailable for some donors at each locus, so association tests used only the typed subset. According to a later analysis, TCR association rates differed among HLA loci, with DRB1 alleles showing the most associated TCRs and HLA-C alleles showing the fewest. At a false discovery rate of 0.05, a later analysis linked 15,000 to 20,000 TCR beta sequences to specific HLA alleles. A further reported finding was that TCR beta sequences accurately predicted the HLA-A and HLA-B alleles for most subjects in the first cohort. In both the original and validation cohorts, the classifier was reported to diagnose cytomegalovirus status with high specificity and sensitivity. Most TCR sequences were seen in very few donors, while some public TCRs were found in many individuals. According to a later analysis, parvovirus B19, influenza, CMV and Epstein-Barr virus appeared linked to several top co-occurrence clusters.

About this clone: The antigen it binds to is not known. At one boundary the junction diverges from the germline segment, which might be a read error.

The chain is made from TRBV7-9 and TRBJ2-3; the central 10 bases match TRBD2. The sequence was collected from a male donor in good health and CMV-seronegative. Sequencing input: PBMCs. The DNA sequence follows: TGTTCCAGCAGCTTTTACTCTCAGCGGGAGGGCCGGGATACGCAGTATTTT. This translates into CSSSFYSQREGRDTQYF.